The next 6 T cell receptor beta chains were all read from a single sample in a study of breast tumors, draining lymph nodes, adjacent tissues. Samples came from axillary lymph nodes draining the breast cancer. TCRdb re-called the multiplex PCR reads through MiXCR, storing one row per CDR3 protein. The repertoire includes some 83,000 distinct CDR3 sequences, under 25% of them detected once, and over 2% sits in the top ten. The specimen was axillary lymph node tissue. All receptors come from a female donor with breast cancer. Some clones in this sample may be carry-over from other donors' samples.

There are many counts of this clonotype. This chain uses TRBV7-3 with TRBJ2-1; 8 bases match TRBD1. The germline gives CDR1 SGHTA, CDR2 FQGTGA. This CDR3 has 14 residues. J was trimmed by 10 bases and V by 2 bases; bases with no gene match: 7. CDR3 DNA: TGTGCCAGCAGCTTAGAAGGACAGGGACGCGAGCAGTTCTTC. It yields the protein CASSLEGQGREQFF.

There are many counts of this clonotype. DNA of the CDR3: TGCGCCAGCAGCCCGGGGACAGGGAGGGGAGAAAAACTGTTTTTT. It specifies CASSPGTGRGEKLFF. The V gene is TRBV4-1, the J gene TRBJ1-4; TRBD1 matches at 9 bases. The CDR3 totals 15 residues. V was clipped by 4 bases and J by 8 bases; unmatched bases: 8. Germline V lookup: CDR1 MGHRA, CDR2 YSYEKL.

The sample holds many counts of this clonotype. The rearrangement links TRBV7-3 to TRBJ2-3; TRBD1 is a possible D gene (7 bases). Germline V gives CDR1 SGHTA, CDR2 FQGTGA. This CDR3 comprises 17 residues. The ends were cut back, 5 bases at V and 5 bases at J, with 23 bases in the middle. CDR3 protein: CASSVQARGRGEDTQYF. CDR3 bases: TGTGCCAGCAGCGTCCAAGCTCGGGGCAGGGGGGAAGATACGCAGTATTTT.

This clonotype was counted ten times or more. This sequence joins TRBV10-3 and TRBJ2-7; 8 nucleotides agree with TRBD2. This CDR3 contains 14 residues. Germline V gene lookup returns CDR1 ENHRY and CDR2 SYGVKD. Trimming removed 8 bases from V and 0 bases from J; junction bases left unmatched: 6. The CDR3 DNA is TGTGCCATCGCGCTAGCGGGTGGCTCCTACGAGCAGTACTTC. It specifies CAIALAGGSYEQYF.

The genes are TRBV28 and TRBJ1-2; D unclear. The CDR3 extends over 14 amino acids. The ends were cut back, 4 bases at V and 0 bases at J, with 9 bases in the middle. Germline-derived CDR1 and CDR2 are MDHEN and SYDVKM. This CDR3 is CASSSFRTNYGYTF. CDR3 sequence (DNA): TGTGCCAGCAGTTCCTTCCGAACTAACTATGGCTACACCTTC.

A word on this clonotype: This may be a read error: a much more frequent sequence differs by one nucleotide. The conserved closing phenylalanine or tryptophan is absent in this CDR3, likely reflecting a read error. The chain is built from TRBV6-5 and TRBJ2-6; D not resolved. Trimming took 6 bases from V and 2 from J, leaving 14 bases between them. This CDR3 is 16 amino acids long. Per the germline V gene, CDR1 is MNHEY and CDR2 is SVGAGI. The CDR3: CASSRPGNPGANVLTL. CDR3 nucleotide sequence: TGTGCCAGCAGCCGTCCTGGCAATCCTGGGGCCAACGTCCTGACTTTG.